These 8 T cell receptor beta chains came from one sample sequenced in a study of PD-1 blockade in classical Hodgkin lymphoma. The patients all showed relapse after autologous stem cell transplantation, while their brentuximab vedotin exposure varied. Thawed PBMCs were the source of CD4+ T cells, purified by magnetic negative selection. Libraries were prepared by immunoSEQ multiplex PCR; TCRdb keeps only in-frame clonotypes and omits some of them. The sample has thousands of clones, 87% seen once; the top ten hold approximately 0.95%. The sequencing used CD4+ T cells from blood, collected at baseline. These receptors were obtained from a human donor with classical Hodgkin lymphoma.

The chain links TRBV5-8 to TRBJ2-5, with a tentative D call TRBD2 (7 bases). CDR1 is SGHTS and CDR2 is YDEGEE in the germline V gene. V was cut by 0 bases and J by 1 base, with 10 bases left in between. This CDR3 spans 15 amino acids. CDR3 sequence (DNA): TGTGCCAGCAGCTTGGAGGGGGGGCGCCAAGAGACCCAGTACTTC. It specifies CASSLEGGRQETQYF. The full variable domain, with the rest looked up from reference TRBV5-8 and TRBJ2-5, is EAGVTQSPTHLIKTRGQQATLRCSPISGHTSVYWYQQALGLGLQFLLWYDEGEERNRGNFPPRFSGRQFPNYSSELNVNALELEDSALYLCASSLEGGRQETQYFGPGTRLLVL.

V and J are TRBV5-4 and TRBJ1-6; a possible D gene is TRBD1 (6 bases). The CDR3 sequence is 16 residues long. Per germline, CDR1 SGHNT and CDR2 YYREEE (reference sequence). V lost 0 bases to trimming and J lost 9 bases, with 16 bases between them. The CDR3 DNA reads TGTGCCAGCAGCTTGGCAGGGGCGCGCCGGGTTTCACCCCTCCACTTT. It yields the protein CASSLAGARRVSPLHF.

The CDR3: CASSGTGLGLNTEAFF. The CDR3 DNA follows: TGCGCCAGCAGCGGGACAGGTTTGGGGTTGAACACTGAAGCTTTCTTT. This chain connects TRBV5-1 to TRBJ1-1; TRBD1 agrees at 8 bases. CDR1 and CDR2 from the germline V gene are SGHRS and YFSETQ. The CDR3 covers 16 residues. Trimming at V came to 4 bases and at J to 0 bases, leaving 8 bases not matched to a gene.

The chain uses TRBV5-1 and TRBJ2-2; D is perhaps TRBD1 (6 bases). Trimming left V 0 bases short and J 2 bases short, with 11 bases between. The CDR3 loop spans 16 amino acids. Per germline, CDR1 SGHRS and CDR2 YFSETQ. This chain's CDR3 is CASSLVVGGNTGELFF. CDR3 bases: TGCGCCAGCAGCTTGGTAGTAGGGGGAAACACCGGGGAGCTGTTTTTT.

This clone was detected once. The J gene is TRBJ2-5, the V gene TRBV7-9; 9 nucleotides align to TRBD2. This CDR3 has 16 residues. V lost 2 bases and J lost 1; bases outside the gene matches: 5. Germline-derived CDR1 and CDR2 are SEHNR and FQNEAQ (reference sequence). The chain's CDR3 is CASSLSGAGGQETQYF. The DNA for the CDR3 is TGTGCCAGCAGCTTATCCGGAGCGGGGGGCCAAGAGACCCAGTACTTC.

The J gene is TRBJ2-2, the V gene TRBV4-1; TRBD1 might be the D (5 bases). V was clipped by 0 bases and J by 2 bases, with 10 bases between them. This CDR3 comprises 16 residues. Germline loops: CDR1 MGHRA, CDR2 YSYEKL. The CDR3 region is CASSQEYRTNTGELFF. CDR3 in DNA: TGCGCCAGCAGCCAAGAGTACAGGACAAACACCGGGGAGCTGTTTTTT.

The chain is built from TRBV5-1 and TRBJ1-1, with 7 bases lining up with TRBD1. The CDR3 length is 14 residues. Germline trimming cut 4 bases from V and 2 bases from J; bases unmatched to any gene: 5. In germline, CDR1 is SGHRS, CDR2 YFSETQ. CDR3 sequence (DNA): TGCGCCAGCAGCGGGTACAGGGGTAACACTGAAGCTTTCTTT. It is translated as CASSGYRGNTEAFF.

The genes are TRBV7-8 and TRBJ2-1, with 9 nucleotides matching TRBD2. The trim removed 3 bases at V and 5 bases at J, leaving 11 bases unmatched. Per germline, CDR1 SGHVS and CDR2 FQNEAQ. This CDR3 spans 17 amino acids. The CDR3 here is CASSFPRRLAVHNEQFF. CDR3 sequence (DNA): TGTGCCAGCAGCTTCCCCCGGCGACTAGCGGTCCACAATGAGCAGTTCTTC. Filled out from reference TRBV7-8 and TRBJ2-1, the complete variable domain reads GAGVSQSPRYKVAKRGQDVALRCDPISGHVSLFWYQQALGQGPEFLTYFQNEAQLDKSGLPSDRFFAERPEGSVSTLKIQRTQQEDSAVYLCASSFPRRLAVHNEQFFGPGTRLTVL.